Detailed here is one T cell receptor (beta chain). This clonotype was detected many times. Its antigen specificity is not known. No much larger clone exists at a distance of one base, and base qualities are not known. This sample is drawn from a study of Graves' ophthalmopathy and Graves' hyperthyroidism (dated by TCRdb to between 2018 and 2020). For context, the study as a whole: Peripheral blood was collected at initial diagnosis, prior to any treatment. An independent validation cohort comprised around 20 hyperthyroidism patients and over 15 patients who later progressed from hyperthyroidism to ophthalmopathy. To explore V-J signatures that distinguish ophthalmopathy from hyperthyroidism, a discovery set of 100 patients was enrolled, made up of 40 to 45 with ophthalmopathy and under 65 with stable hyperthyroidism. The study used TCR beta repertoire signatures to distinguish Graves' ophthalmopathy from Graves' hyperthyroidism and to predict progression to ophthalmopathy. Following sampling, methimazole starting at 30 mg daily was administered to hyperthyroidism patients, and high-dose intravenous methylprednisolone was administered to ophthalmopathy patients. In total, 135 blood samples were TCR-sequenced: around 42 ophthalmopathy, 80 or so hyperthyroidism and approximately 17 hyperthyroidism-to-ophthalmopathy patients. In roughly 6 hyperthyroidism patients, T-cell repertoires of thyroid tissue and blood were compared.

Findings and caveats that apply to the study as a whole: In cross-validation, the 13-signature model distinguished ophthalmopathy from stable hyperthyroidism with nearly 90% sensitivity and approximately 81% specificity, while in the test set the corresponding values were about 80% and 75%. Most of the expanded thyroid clonotypes with a frequency above 0.001 were also detected in blood, and it was suggested that the thyroid immune response may be reflected by blood repertoires. No statistical method was used to set the sample size in advance, and the investigators knew which group each participant was assigned to. In validation, the model predicted ophthalmopathy progression with more than 70% sensitivity and approximately 75% specificity; some 13 predicted patients were CT-confirmed with GO in a median of around 6.5 months.

The CDR3, from cysteine to phenylalanine, totals 14 residues. CDR3 DNA is the only sequence kept; it has 42 bases, read in frame from the first base. CDR1 and CDR2, looked up from the germline V gene, are SGHTA and FQGNSA. V gives up 3 bases and J gives up 5 bases, and the segment between their germline ends measures 13 bases. For repertoire sequencing, the TCR beta CDR3 regions were amplified from RNA transcripts. HTBI primers and the Qiagen OneStep RT-PCR kit were used in a first-round RT-PCR, which was followed by a second-round multiplex PCR, size selection and purification. The libraries underwent paired-end sequencing with 100 bp reads on an Illumina HiSeq2000. Processing in the source paper ran as follows. SOAPnuke was used for read processing, and reads with adapters, uncalled bases, a mean Phred below 15, or no exact constant-primer or identifier match were discarded. High-quality paired reads were merged with COPE v1.2.5. Clonotypes were defined as unique nucleotide sequences and were aligned to IMGT TRB V, D and J references using MiTCR v1.1. The analysis was limited to V-J combinations with a frequency above 0.0001, which together covered just over 98% of the repertoires. For each V-J combination, a TCR clonal expansion and chaos score was defined as F50 clonal expansion divided by the chaos observed in the TCRdist matrix. Welch's t-statistics and random forest were used to reduce features to about a dozen V-J combinations, which were fed into a naive Bayes classifier. The Morisita-Horn index was used to measure how similar the thyroid and blood repertoires were. TCRdb handled the public reads itself, with Q25 trimming in fastp and clone calling in MiXCR, and kept productive beta chains. Entries that share a CDR3 protein sequence are merged under the most common genes and DNA. Clone size and V and J calls follow TCRdb, not the original study. The sample table lists tens of thousands of distinct CDR3 sequences, roughly half of them with a count of one. The ten largest clonotypes hold 4.7% of the sample.

The ophthalmopathy patients had moderately to severely active disease, with a Clinical Activity Score of 3 or higher, a NOSPECS grade of 4 or higher, and a disease duration of less than 3 months. Patients were excluded if they had other autoimmune diseases, uncontrolled infections, pregnancy or lactation. Clinical symptoms, serum thyroxine, TRAb, thyroid ultrasound and orbital computed tomography formed the basis of the diagnosis. Ficoll-Paque density gradient centrifugation was used to isolate PBMCs from approximately 11 ml of fresh peripheral blood. Total RNA was extracted using Trizol reagent, and RNA quality was checked on an Agilent 2100 Bioanalyzer.

Sample: peripheral blood. The V and J segments used are TRBV7-2 and TRBJ1-1, with a tentative D gene TRBD1 over 5 matching bases. The origin of this receptor is an adult woman with Graves' ophthalmopathy. The CDR3 protein sequence reads: CASSLAPDRTEAFF. The sequenced DNA: TGTGCCAGCAGCTTGGCCCCTGACAGAACTGAAGCTTTCTTT.